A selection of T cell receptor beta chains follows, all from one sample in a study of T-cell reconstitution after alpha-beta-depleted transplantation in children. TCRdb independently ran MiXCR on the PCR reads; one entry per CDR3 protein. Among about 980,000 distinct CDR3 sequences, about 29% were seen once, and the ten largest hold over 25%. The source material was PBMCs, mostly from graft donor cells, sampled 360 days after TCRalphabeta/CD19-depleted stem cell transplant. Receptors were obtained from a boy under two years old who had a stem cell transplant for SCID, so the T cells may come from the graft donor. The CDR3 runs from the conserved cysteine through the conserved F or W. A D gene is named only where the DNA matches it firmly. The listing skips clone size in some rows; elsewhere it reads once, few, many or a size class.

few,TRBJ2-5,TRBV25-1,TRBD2,TGTGCCAGCAGTGAACTAGCGGGGACCGGGGGGGAGACCCAGTACTTC,CASSELAGTGGETQYF
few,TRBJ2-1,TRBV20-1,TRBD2,TGCAGTGCTAGAGCCCAGCGGGGGGCTCCCAATGAGCAGTTCTTC,CSARAQRGAPNEQFF
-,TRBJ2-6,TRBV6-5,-,TGTGCCAGCAGTTCTTGGACAGTGTTCTCTGGGGCCAACGTCCTGACTTTC,CASSSWTVFSGANVLTF
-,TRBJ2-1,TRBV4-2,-,TGTGCCAGCAGCCACCCTGGGGCTAGCGCCCCCTACAATGAGCAGTTCTTC,CASSHPGASAPYNEQFF
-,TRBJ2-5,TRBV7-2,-,TGTGCCAGCAGTCAAGGGTGGTACCAAGAGACCCAGTACTTC,CASSQGWYQETQYF
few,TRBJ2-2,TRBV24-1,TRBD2,TGTGCCACCAGTGATCCTAGCGGGGGGAACACCGGGGAGCTGTTTTTT,CATSDPSGGNTGELFF
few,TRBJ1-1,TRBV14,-,TGTGCCAGCAGCCCCCCAGGGTTGAGGTCGGCCGAAGCTTTCTTT,CASSPPGLRSAEAFF
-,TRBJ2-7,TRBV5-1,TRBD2,TGCGCCAGCAGGTTGGCCCCCGGGGGGTCCTACGAGCAGTACTTC,CASRLAPGGSYEQYF
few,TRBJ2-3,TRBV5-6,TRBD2,TGTGCCAGCAGCTTGGAGCTAGCGGAACGCACAGATACGCAGTATTTT,CASSLELAERTDTQYF
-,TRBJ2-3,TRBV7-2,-,TGTGCCAGCAGCTTAACGACTAACCTAGATACGCAGTATTTT,CASSLTTNLDTQYF
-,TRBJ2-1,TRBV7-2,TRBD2,TGTGCCAGCAGCTCAACCCTAGCGGAACCCTCCTACAATGAGCAGTTCTTC,CASSSTLAEPSYNEQFF
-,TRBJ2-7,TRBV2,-,TGTGCCAGCAGGCGGGACCTACCCTCCTACGAGCAGTACTTC,CASRRDLPSYEQYF
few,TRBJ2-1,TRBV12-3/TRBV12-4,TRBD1,TGTGCCAGCAGTCAGGGGGTCATTGAGCAGTTCTTC,CASSQGVIEQFF
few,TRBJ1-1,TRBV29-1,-,TGCAGCTACCGGTGGGGGCTTACTGAAGCTTTCTTT,CSYRWGLTEAFF
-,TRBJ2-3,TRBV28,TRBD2,TGTGCCAGCAGTTCGGGCGGCGGGGGGTACTCAGATACGCAGTATTTT,CASSSGGGGYSDTQYF
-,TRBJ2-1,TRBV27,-,TGTGCCAGCACCCCCGGGACGCAGGTCTACAATGAGCAGTTCTTC,CASTPGTQVYNEQFF
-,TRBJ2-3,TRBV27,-,TGTGCCAGCAGTTTAATGCGGCTCGGGGATACGCAGTATTTT,CASSLMRLGDTQYF
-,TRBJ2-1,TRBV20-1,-,TGCAGTGCCCTACCGATAGGGGGCTCCTACAATGAGCAGTTCTTC,CSALPIGGSYNEQFF
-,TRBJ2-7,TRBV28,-,TGTGCCAGCAGACCTTCTTTTGGGACTCTATACGAGCAGTACTTC,CASRPSFGTLYEQYF
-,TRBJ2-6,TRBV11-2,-,TGTGCCAGCAGTTCCCCAGCTCGGGGGGCGAGAGGGGCCAACGTCCTGACTTTC,CASSSPARGARGANVLTF
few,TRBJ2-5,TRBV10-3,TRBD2,TGTGCCATCAGTGTTTACGGGGGGTACCAAGAGACCCAGTACTTC,CAISVYGGYQETQYF
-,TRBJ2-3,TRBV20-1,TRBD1,TGCAGTGCGAGAATGACAGGGGGAACAGATACGCAGTATTTT,CSARMTGGTDTQYF
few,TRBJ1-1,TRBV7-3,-,TGTGCCAGCAGCTTAAACGGACAAGCGAACACTGAAGCTTTCTTT,CASSLNGQANTEAFF
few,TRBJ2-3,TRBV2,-,TGTGCCAGCACTGACAGTCCAGGGGACCTCGTGTGGGATACGCAGTATTTT,CASTDSPGDLVWDTQYF
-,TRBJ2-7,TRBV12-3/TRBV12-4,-,TGTGCCAGCTCAATTACCCCCCACGAGCAGTACTTC,CASSITPHEQYF
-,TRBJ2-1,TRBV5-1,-,TGCGCCAGCACGATAGGGCTCCCGGACAATGAGCAGTTCTTC,CASTIGLPDNEQFF
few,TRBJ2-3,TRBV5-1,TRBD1,TGCGCCAGCAGCACCCGCGGGACAGGGGAGGATACGCAGTATTTT,CASSTRGTGEDTQYF
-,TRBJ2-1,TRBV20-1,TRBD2,TGCAGCTCTAAGGGCCTGATGAGATTAGCGGGGCCGGGTGAGCAGTTCTTC,CSSKGLMRLAGPGEQFF
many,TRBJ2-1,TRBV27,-,TGTGCCAGCAGTTTTATCCCCTACAATGAGCAGTTCTTC,CASSFIPYNEQFF
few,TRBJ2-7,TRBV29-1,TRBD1,TGCAGCGCCCGACAGGGGCTCATATCCTACGAGCAGTACTTC,CSARQGLISYEQYF
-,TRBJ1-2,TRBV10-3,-,TGTGCCATCAGTGAGTCGCTTGTGGGAGATCTTTATGGCTACACCTTC,CAISESLVGDLYGYTF
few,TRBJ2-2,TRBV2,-,TGTGCCAGCAAAGGGGCAGGGATGACCGGGGAGCTGTTTTTT,CASKGAGMTGELFF
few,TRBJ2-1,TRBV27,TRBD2,TGTGCCAGCAGTTTAGCTGGGAGGGGTGAGCAGTTCTTC,CASSLAGRGEQFF
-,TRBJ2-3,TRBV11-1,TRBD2,TGTGCCAGCAGCTTTCGCCTAGCGGGGAAAGGGACAGATACGCAGTATTTT,CASSFRLAGKGTDTQYF
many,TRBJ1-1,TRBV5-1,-,TGTGCCAGCAGCTTAGGAGGGGACACTGAAGCTTTCTTT,CASSLGGDTEAFF
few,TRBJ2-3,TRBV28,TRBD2,TGTGCCAGCAACAGAGCGGGGGGCATGGCAGATACGCAGTATTTT,CASNRAGGMADTQYF
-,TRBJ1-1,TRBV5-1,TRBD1,TGCGCCAGCAGCGGACAGGGGCCACTGAACACTGAAGCTTTCTTT,CASSGQGPLNTEAFF
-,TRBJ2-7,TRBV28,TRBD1,TGTGCCAGCAGTTTAAGGTCGGCAGGGGGAATGTGGGAGCAGTACTTC,CASSLRSAGGMWEQYF
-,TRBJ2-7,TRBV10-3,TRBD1,TGTGCCATCAGCGCCCGACAGGGGCCTGACTACGAGCAGTACTTC,CAISARQGPDYEQYF
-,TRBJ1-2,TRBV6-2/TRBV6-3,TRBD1,TGTGCCAGCAGTTACTCGGCGGGACAGGGAAGATCTGGCTACACCTTC,CASSYSAGQGRSGYTF
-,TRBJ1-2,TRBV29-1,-,TGCAGCGTTGAATCCATTTCGTTCTATGGCTACACCTTC,CSVESISFYGYTF
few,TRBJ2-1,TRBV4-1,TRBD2,TGCGCCAGCAGCCAACCCGGGACTAGCGGGTACAATGAGCAGTTCTTC,CASSQPGTSGYNEQFF
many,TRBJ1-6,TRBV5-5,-,TGTGCCAGCAGCTTGGTAGGGAGCTCCTATAATTCACCCCTCCACTTT,CASSLVGSSYNSPLHF
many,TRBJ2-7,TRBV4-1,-,TGCGCCAGCAGCCAACTCGTGGCAGTCCTACCCTACGAGCAGTACTTC,CASSQLVAVLPYEQYF